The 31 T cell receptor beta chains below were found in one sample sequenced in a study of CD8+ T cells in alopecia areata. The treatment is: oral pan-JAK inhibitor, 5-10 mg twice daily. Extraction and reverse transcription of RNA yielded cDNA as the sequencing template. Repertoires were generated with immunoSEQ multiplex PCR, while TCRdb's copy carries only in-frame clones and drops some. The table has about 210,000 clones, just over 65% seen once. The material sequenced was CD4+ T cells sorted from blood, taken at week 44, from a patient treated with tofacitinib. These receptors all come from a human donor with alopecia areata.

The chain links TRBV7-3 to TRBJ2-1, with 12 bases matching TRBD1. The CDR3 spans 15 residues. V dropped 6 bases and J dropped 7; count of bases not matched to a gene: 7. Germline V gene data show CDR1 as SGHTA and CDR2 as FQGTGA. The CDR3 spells CASSWGQGARNEQFF. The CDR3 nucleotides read TGTGCCAGCAGTTGGGGACAGGGGGCGCGGAATGAGCAGTTCTTC.

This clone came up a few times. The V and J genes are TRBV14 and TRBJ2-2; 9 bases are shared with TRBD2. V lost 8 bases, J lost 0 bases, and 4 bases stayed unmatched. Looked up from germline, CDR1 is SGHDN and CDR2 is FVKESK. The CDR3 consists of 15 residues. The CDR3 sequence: CASLAGSANTGELFF. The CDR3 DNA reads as TGTGCCAGCCTAGCGGGGAGCGCGAACACCGGGGAGCTGTTTTTT. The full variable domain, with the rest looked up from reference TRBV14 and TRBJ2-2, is EAGVTQFPSHSVIEKGQTVTLRCDPISGHDNLYWYRRVMGKEIKFLLHFVKESKQDESGMPNNRFLAERTGGTYSTLKVQPAELEDSGVYFCASLAGSANTGELFFGEGSRLTVL.

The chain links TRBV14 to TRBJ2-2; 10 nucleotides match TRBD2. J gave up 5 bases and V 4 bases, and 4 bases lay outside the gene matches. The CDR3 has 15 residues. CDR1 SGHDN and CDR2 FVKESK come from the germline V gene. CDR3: CASSPGLARTGELFF. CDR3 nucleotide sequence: TGTGCCAGCAGCCCGGGACTAGCGCGGACCGGGGAGCTGTTTTTT. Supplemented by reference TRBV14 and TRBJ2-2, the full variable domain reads EAGVTQFPSHSVIEKGQTVTLRCDPISGHDNLYWYRRVMGKEIKFLLHFVKESKQDESGMPNNRFLAERTGGTYSTLKVQPAELEDSGVYFCASSPGLARTGELFFGEGSRLTVL.

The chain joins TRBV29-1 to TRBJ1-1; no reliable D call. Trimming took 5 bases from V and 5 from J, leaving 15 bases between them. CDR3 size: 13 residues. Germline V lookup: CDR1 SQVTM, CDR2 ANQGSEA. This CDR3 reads CSVQKPLFTEAFF. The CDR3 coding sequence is TGCAGCGTTCAAAAACCCTTATTTACTGAAGCTTTCTTT.

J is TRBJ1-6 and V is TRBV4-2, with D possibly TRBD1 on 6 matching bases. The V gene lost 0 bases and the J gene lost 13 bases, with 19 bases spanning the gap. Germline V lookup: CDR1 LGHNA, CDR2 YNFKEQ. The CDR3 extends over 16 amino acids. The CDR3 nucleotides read TGTGCCAGCAGCCAAGATCTACAGGGTAGAGGGTTCCCCCTCCACTTT. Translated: CASSQDLQGRGFPLHF.

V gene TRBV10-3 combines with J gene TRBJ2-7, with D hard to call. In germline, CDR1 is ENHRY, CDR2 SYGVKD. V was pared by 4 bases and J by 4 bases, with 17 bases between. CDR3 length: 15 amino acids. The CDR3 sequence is CAISVSPNAVYEQYF. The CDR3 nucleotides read TGTGCCATCAGTGTTAGCCCGAATGCCGTTTACGAGCAGTACTTC.

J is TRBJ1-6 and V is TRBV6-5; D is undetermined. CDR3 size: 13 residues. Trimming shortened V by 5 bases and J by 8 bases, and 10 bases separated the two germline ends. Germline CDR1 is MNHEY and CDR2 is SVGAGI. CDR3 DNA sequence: TGTGCCAGCAGTACCTCCCGGGATTCACCCCTCCACTTT. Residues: CASSTSRDSPLHF.

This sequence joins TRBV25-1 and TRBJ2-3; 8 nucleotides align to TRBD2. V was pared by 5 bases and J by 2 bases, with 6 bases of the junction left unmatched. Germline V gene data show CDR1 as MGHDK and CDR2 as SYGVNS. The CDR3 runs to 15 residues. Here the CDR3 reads CASSSGGPTTDTQYF. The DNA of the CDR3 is TGTGCCAGCAGTAGCGGGGGCCCTACCACAGATACGCAGTATTTT.

The CDR3 region is CSTGIPFF. The DNA for the CDR3 is TGCAGCACCGGCATCCCGTTCTTC. The chain recombines TRBV29-1 with TRBJ2-1; D remains ambiguous. CDR1 and CDR2 from the germline V gene are SQVTM and ANQGSEA. V lost 8 bases and J 15 bases, leaving 11 bases between the germline ends. The CDR3 is 8 amino acids.

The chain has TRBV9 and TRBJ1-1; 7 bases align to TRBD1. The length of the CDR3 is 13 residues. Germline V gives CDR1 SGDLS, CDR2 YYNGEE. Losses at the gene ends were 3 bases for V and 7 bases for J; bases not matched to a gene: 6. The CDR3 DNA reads TGTGCCAGCAGCGGACAGGGAAGTGATGAAGCTTTCTTT. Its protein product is CASSGQGSDEAFF.

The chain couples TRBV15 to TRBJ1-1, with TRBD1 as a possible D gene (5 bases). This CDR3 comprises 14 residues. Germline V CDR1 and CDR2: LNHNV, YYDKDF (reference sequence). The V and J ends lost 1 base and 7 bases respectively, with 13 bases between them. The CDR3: CATSRVEKGDEAFF. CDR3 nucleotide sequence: TGTGCCACCAGCAGAGTTGAGAAAGGGGATGAAGCTTTCTTT.

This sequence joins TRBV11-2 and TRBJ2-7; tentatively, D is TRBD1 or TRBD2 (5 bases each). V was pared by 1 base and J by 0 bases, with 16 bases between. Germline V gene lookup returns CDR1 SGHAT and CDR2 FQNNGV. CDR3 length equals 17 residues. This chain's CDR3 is CASSLGGLARISYEQYF. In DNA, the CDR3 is TGTGCCAGCAGCTTAGGGGGGTTGGCTCGAATCTCCTACGAGCAGTACTTC.

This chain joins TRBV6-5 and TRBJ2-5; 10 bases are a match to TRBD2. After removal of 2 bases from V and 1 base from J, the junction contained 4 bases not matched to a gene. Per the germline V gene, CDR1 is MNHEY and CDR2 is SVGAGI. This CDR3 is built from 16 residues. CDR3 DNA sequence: TGTGCCAGCAGTTACCGCCTAGCGGGGGTCCAAGAGACCCAGTACTTC. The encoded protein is CASSYRLAGVQETQYF.

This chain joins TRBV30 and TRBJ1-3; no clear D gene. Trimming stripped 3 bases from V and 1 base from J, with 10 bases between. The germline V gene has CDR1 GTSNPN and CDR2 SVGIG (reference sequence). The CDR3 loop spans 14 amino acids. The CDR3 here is CAWSEGASGNTIYF. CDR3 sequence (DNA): TGTGCCTGGAGCGAAGGAGCGTCTGGAAACACCATATATTTT. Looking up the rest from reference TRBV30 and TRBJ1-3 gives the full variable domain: SQTIHQWPATLVQPVGSPLSLECTVEGTSNPNLYWYRQAAGRGLQLLFYSVGIGQISSEVPQNLSASRPQDRQFILSSKKLLLSDSGFYLCAWSEGASGNTIYFGEGSWLTVV.

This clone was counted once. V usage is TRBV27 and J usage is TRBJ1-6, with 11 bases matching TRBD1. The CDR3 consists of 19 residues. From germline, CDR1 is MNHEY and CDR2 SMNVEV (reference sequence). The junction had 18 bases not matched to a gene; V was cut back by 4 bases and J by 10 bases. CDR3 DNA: TGTGCCAGCAGTTCCACCGGGACAGGGGGGTCTACTATAAGATCACCCCTCCACTTT. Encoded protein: CASSSTGTGGSTIRSPLHF.

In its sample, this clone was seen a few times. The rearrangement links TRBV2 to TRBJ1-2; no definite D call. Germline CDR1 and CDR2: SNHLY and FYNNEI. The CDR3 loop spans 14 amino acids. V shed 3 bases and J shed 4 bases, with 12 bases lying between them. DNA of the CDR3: TGTGCCAGCAGTGAGGGTTTCACGGTCTATGGCTACACCTTC. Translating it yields CASSEGFTVYGYTF.

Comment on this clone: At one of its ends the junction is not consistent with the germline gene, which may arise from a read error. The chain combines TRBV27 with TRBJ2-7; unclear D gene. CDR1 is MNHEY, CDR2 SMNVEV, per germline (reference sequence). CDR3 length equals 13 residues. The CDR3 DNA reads TGTGCCAGCAGTTCGAAGCGTTCCGCCGAGGAGTACTTC. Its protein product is CASSSKRSAEEYF.

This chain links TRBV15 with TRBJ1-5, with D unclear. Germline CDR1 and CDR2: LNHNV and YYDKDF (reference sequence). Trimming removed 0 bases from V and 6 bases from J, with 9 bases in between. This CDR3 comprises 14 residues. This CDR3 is CATSRDSLGQPQHF. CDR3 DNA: TGTGCCACCAGCAGAGATTCTTTGGGTCAGCCCCAGCATTTT.

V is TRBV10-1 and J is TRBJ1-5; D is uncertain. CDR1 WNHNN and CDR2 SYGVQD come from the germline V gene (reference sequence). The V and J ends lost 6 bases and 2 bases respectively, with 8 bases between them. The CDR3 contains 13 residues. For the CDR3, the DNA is TGCGCCAGCAGCGAGGTCGGCAATCAGCCCCAGCATTTT. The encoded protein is CASSEVGNQPQHF.

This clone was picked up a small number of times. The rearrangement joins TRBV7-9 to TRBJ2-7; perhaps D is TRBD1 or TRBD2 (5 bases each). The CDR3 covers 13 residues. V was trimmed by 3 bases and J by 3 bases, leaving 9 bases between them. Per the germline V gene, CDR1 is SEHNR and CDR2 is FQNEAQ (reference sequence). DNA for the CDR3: TGTGCCAGCAGCTTGGGGGTCATCTACGAGCAGTACTTC. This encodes CASSLGVIYEQYF.

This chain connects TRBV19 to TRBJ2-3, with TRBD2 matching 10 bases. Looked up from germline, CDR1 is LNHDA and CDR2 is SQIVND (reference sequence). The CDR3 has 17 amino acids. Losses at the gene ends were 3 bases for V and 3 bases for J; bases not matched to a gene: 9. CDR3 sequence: CASSMVPSGGRTDTQYF. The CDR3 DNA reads TGTGCCAGTAGTATGGTCCCTAGCGGGGGAAGGACAGATACGCAGTATTTT.

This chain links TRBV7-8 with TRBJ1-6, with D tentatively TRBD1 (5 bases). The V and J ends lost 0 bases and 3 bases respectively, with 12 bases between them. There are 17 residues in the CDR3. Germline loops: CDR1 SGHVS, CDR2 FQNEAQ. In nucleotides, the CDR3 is TGTGCCAGCAGCTTAGCTCACGGGGGAAACTATAATTCACCCCTCCACTTT. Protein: CASSLAHGGNYNSPLHF.

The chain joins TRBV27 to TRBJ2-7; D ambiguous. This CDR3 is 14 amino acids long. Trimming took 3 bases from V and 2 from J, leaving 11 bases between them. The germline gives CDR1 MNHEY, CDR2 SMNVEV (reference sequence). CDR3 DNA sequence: TGTGCCAGCAGTTTGGTGGTAGGGACCTACGAGCAGTACTTC. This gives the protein CASSLVVGTYEQYF.

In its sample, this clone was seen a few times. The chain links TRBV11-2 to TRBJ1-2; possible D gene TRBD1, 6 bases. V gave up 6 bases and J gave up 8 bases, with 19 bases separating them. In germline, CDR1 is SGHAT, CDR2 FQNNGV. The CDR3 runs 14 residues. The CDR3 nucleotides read TGTGCCAGCAGGAGCGGCGCCGAAGACAGGGGCTACACCTTC. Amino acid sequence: CASRSGAEDRGYTF.

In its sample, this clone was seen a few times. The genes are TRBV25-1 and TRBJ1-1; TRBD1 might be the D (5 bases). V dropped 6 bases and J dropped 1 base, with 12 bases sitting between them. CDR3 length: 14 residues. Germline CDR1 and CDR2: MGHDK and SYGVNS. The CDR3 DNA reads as TGTGCCAGCAGACCTGGACACCCGAACACTGAAGCTTTCTTT. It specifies CASRPGHPNTEAFF.

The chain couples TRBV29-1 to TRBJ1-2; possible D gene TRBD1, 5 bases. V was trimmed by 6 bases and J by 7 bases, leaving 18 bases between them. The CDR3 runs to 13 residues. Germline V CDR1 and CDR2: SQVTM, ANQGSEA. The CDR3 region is CSVLTAIQIGYTF. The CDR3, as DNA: TGCAGCGTCCTGACAGCAATTCAAATTGGCTACACCTTC.

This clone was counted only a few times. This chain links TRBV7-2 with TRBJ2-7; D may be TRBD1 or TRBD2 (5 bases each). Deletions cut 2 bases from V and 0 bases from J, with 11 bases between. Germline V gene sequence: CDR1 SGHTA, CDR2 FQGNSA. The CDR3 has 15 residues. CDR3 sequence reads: CASSLQGESSYEQYF. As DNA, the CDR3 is TGTGCCAGCAGCTTACAGGGAGAAAGCTCCTACGAGCAGTACTTC.

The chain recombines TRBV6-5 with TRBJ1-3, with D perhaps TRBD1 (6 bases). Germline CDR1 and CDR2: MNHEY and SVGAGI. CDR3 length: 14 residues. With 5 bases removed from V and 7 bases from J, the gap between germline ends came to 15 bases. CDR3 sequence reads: CASSPDRLSNTIYF. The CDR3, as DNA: TGTGCCAGCAGTCCCGACAGGTTGAGCAACACCATATATTTT.

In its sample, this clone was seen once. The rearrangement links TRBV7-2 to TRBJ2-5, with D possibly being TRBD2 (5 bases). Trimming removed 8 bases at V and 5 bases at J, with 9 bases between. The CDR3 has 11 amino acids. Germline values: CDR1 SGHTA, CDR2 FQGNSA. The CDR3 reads CASAASETQYF. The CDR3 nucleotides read TGTGCCAGCGCAGCTAGCGAGACCCAGTACTTC.

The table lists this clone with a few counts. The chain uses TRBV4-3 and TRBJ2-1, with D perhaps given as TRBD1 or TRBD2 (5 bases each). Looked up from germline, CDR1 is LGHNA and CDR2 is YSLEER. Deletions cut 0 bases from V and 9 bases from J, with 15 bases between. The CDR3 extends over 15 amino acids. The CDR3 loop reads CASSQDRGEPGEQFF. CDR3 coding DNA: TGCGCCAGCAGCCAAGATAGAGGGGAGCCTGGTGAGCAGTTCTTC.

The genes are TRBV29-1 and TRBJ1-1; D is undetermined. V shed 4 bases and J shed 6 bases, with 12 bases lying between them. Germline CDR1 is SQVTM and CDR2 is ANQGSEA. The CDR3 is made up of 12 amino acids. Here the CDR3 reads CSVVKEPPEAFF. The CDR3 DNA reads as TGCAGCGTTGTCAAGGAGCCCCCTGAAGCTTTCTTT.